This paragraph reports one TCR beta chain. Which antigen it targets is not known. Base qualities are not provided; no much larger clone lies one nucleotide away. These data come from a study (dated by TCRdb to the mid-2010s). As for the study more broadly: The study tested whether tumor-infiltrating Tregs in breast cancer are recruited from blood Tregs or converted in situ from other CD4+ T cell subsets.

The memory CD4+ T cell population was isolated based on a CD4+CD45RO+CD25- phenotype. Tregs, naive and memory CD4+ T cells from tumor, blood and ipsilateral draining lymph nodes of a few breast cancer patients underwent full-length TCR alpha and beta sequencing. Tumor tissue, along with lymph nodes from ipsilateral axillary dissection, was perfused with PBS, minced, and then digested using collagenase I and hyaluronidase. FACS confirmed that the sorted cell populations were more than 90% pure. Study-wide conclusions, independent of this receptor: Rather than covering whole repertoires, validation in the larger cohort was restricted to a single TCR beta V-J rearrangement. The TCR gene usage of tumor memory CD4+ T cells clustered together with blood and lymph node memory CD4+ cells and with lymph node naive CD4+ cells. The TCR alpha and beta sequences of tumor-infiltrating Tregs showed the greatest overlap with tumor naive CD4+ T cells, followed by blood naive CD4+ T cells.

Full-length TCR variable regions were amplified by 5' RACE PCR using constant-region reverse primers, and then by semi-nested PCR using Nested Universal Primer A. The ReliaPrep RNA Cell Miniprep System was used to extract total RNA, which was then reverse transcribed into 5'RACE-ready cDNA with the SMARTer RACE 5'/3' Kit. Multiplex adaptors were used to barcode full-length TCR alpha and beta libraries, and the barcoded libraries were sequenced on an Illumina MiSeq. In the original analysis: For each of nine subset-tissue groups, sequencing data from the five patients were pooled, and the groups were then compared using unsupervised clustering of TCR gene usage. The Morisita-Horn index, with shared sequences weighted by their contribution to each repertoire, was used to calculate repertoire similarity. TCRdb ran its own pipeline on the public reads, namely fastp trimming at Q25 and MiXCR clone calling, and kept in-frame beta chains. CDR3 protein sequences are deduplicated, and each keeps its most common genes and DNA. These V and J calls derive from TCRdb rather than the authors' analysis. The sample table shows 35,000 to 50,000 distinct CDR3 sequences, and approximately 30% are seen once. The ten largest make up just over 4% of the sample.

Sequencing was done on a sample of tumor-infiltrating memory CD4+ T cells sorted from the breast tumor. The label giving this sample's cell subset or site can be read as: memory CD4+ T cells, CD4+CD45RO+CD25-. This TCR was recovered from a female donor with breast cancer.

The DNA sequence is given as TGTGCCAGCAGCAAGGCTAGCGGGGGAGGTTACAATGAGCAGTTCTTC. This is translated as CASSKASGGGYNEQFF. The rearranged chain carries TRBV5-4 and TRBJ2-1, and 10 junction bases match TRBD2. Including cysteine and phenylalanine, the CDR3 has 16 amino acids. Only the CDR3 DNA is retained, 48 bases long and in frame from the first base. Per the germline V gene (reference sequence), SGHNT is the CDR1 and YYREEE is the CDR2. For this chain, trimming is 4 bases at the V end and 4 bases at the J end, and the number of junction bases without a gene match is 8.